The 26 T cell receptor beta chains below were found in one sample sequenced in a study of beta chain features in type 1 diabetes. For these TCRs, the target antigens are not known. General study findings and limits: Type 1 diabetes patients had TCRB CDR3s that were shorter (moderately but significantly so) in all four CD4+ subsets.

The entirety of the isolated RNA underwent reverse transcription, so expressed TCRB transcripts were sequenced. Only in-frame clones appear in the TCRdb table, and some are missing; sequencing was by immunoSEQ multiplex PCR. The table shows approximately 250,000 clones, with 16% occurring only once. Sequenced material: naive CD4+ T cells from blood. These receptors were taken from a man aged 25 to 40 with type 1 diabetes.

The chain joins TRBV28 to TRBJ2-7, with TRBD1 matching over 7 bases. This CDR3 comprises 14 residues. J was trimmed by 2 bases and V by 3 bases; bases with no gene match: 4. Germline CDR1 and CDR2: MDHEN and SYDVKM. This chain's CDR3 is CASSLPQGTYEQYF. DNA of the CDR3: TGTGCCAGCAGTTTGCCACAGGGGACCTACGAGCAGTACTTC. The whole variable domain, remainder taken from reference TRBV28 and TRBJ2-7, is DVKVTQSSRYLVKRTGEKVFLECVQDMDHENMFWYRQDPGLGLRLIYFSYDVKMKEKGDIPEGYSVSREKKERFSLILESASTNQTSMYLCASSLPQGTYEQYFGPGTRLTVT.

This clone was found a few times. This sequence joins TRBV5-1 and TRBJ2-7; the D gene is possibly TRBD2 (5 bases). The CDR3 extends over 13 amino acids. The germline V and J ends were trimmed by 0 bases and 1 base, with 5 bases remaining between them. The germline V gene has CDR1 SGHRS and CDR2 YFSETQ. The CDR3 reads CASSLAGSYEQYF. CDR3 DNA: TGCGCCAGCAGCTTGGCGGGATCCTACGAGCAGTACTTC.

V is TRBV5-6 and J is TRBJ2-7; 7 bases map to TRBD1. The CDR3 has 14 amino acids. Germline CDR1 reads SGHDT; CDR2 reads YYEEEE. V lost 4 bases, J lost 5 bases, and 9 bases stayed unmatched. CDR3 loop: CASSAKGQLHEQYF. The CDR3 nucleotides are TGTGCCAGCAGCGCGAAGGGACAGCTCCACGAGCAGTACTTC.

V is TRBV2 and J is TRBJ2-2; 7 bases match TRBD2. The CDR3 spans 13 residues. Trimming cost V 7 bases and J 6 bases; bases outside gene matches: 5. CDR1 is SNHLY and CDR2 is FYNNEI in the germline V gene. The CDR3: CASIREGSGELFF. DNA for the CDR3: TGTGCCAGCATCAGGGAGGGCTCCGGGGAGCTGTTTTTT.

This sequence joins TRBV19 and TRBJ2-2, with unresolved D. The germline CDR1 and CDR2 sequences are LNHDA and SQIVND (reference sequence). The V end lost 1 base, the J end lost 2 bases, and 5 bases lay between the germline ends. The CDR3 loop spans 14 amino acids. CDR3 sequence reads: CASSIVYNTGELFF. CDR3 DNA: TGTGCCAGTAGTATAGTCTATAACACCGGGGAGCTGTTTTTT.

Only a few counts were recorded for this clone. The rearrangement joins TRBV20-1 to TRBJ2-7; D ambiguous. The CDR3 totals 11 residues. Trimming removed 6 bases from V and 4 bases from J, with 10 bases in between. Germline lookup yields CDR1 DFQATT and CDR2 SNEGSKA (reference sequence). The CDR3 loop reads CSAYDAYEQYF. The CDR3 DNA is TGCAGTGCCTACGACGCGTACGAGCAGTACTTC.

The chain couples TRBV7-8 to TRBJ2-7, with 13 bases aligning to TRBD2. CDR1 is SGHVS, CDR2 FQNEAQ, per germline. J was trimmed by 9 bases and V by 5 bases; bases with no gene match: 7. This CDR3 is 14 amino acids long. CDR3 DNA sequence: TGTGCCAGCAGCCCCGGGACTAGCGGGGCTGGGCAGTACTTC. It yields the protein CASSPGTSGAGQYF.

The chain couples TRBV5-4 to TRBJ1-4, with D unclear. This CDR3 is built from 14 residues. Germline CDR1 and CDR2: SGHNT and YYREEE (reference sequence). Trimming pared 4 bases from V and 8 bases from J, leaving 15 bases between. The DNA for the CDR3 is TGTGCCAGCAGCCCGAGCGGGCCGAGCGAAAAACTGTTTTTT. Amino acids: CASSPSGPSEKLFF.

V usage is TRBV27 and J usage is TRBJ2-4; D is ambiguous. Germline CDR1 reads MNHEY; CDR2 reads SMNVEV (reference sequence). The CDR3 has 15 residues. V was trimmed by 3 bases and J by 5 bases, leaving 14 bases between them. CDR3 in amino acids: CASSLQGRTENIQYF. The CDR3 nucleotides are TGTGCCAGCAGTTTGCAAGGGCGGACGGAAAACATTCAGTACTTC.

The chain has TRBV9 and TRBJ2-7, with 14 bases identical to TRBD2. V lost 4 bases, J lost 1 base, and 7 bases stayed unmatched. The CDR3 totals 17 residues. CDR1 SGDLS and CDR2 YYNGEE come from the germline V gene. The DNA for the CDR3 is TGTGCCAGCAGCCCCCGACTAGCGGGAGGGCTTTCCTACGAGCAGTACTTC. Amino acids: CASSPRLAGGLSYEQYF.

The chain uses TRBV29-1 and TRBJ2-5; D gene unclear. Germline lookup yields CDR1 SQVTM and CDR2 ANQGSEA. Trimming left V 4 bases short and J 3 bases short, with 9 bases between. This CDR3 comprises 12 residues. The CDR3 nucleotides are TGCAGCGTTGGGAGAGCTAAAGAGACCCAGTACTTC. Translated: CSVGRAKETQYF.

Of note for this clone: In the same sample, other DNA sequences code for this CDR3. The chain joins TRBV30 to TRBJ1-5; TRBD1 matches 9 bases. The CDR3 is 13 amino acids. Germline trimming cut 5 bases from V and 4 bases from J; bases unmatched to any gene: 3. Germline values: CDR1 GTSNPN, CDR2 SVGIG (reference sequence). The CDR3 loop is CAWAGQGNQPQHF. Written as DNA, the CDR3 is TGTGCCTGGGCCGGACAGGGGAATCAGCCCCAGCATTTT.

The chain is built from TRBV18 and TRBJ2-5, with TRBD2 matching over 9 bases. The CDR3 consists of 14 residues. CDR1 KGHSH and CDR2 LQKENI come from the germline V gene. Losses at the gene ends were 2 bases for V and 3 bases for J; bases not matched to a gene: 1. The CDR3 DNA sequence: TGTGCCAGCTCACCAGCTAGCGGGAAAGAGACCCAGTACTTC. It yields the protein CASSPASGKETQYF.

The chain combines TRBV7-2 with TRBJ1-4; D is perhaps TRBD1 (5 bases). The CDR3 covers 14 residues. The V end lost 3 bases, the J end lost 2 bases, and 7 bases lay between the germline ends. Germline loops: CDR1 SGHTA, CDR2 FQGNSA. The chain's CDR3 is CASSFRETNEKLFF. DNA for the CDR3: TGTGCCAGCAGCTTCAGGGAGACTAATGAAAAACTGTTTTTT.

This clone was observed a handful of times. The gene calls are TRBV7-3 and TRBJ2-2; D perhaps matches TRBD1 (5 bases). The germline CDR1 and CDR2 sequences are SGHTA and FQGTGA. The CDR3 is 14 amino acids. V lost 4 bases and J lost 3, with 9 bases in between. CDR3 nucleotide sequence: TGTGCCAGCAGCTCCTTCAGGGACACCGGGGAGCTGTTTTTT. Translation: CASSSFRDTGELFF.

This clone was picked up a small number of times. The chain couples TRBV30 to TRBJ1-5; the D is unclear. The CDR3 runs to 15 residues. Per germline, CDR1 GTSNPN and CDR2 SVGIG (reference sequence). The germline V and J ends were trimmed by 1 base and 0 bases, with 10 bases remaining between them. CDR3 coding DNA: TGTGCCTGGAGTGGTGGCCAGTATAGCAATCAGCCCCAGCATTTT. Translating gives CAWSGGQYSNQPQHF.

The V call is TRBV5-1, the J call TRBJ2-7, with 10 bases aligning to TRBD2. The CDR3 runs to 14 residues. Germline assignment: CDR1 SGHRS and CDR2 YFSETQ. The ends lost 1 base at V and 3 bases at J; junction bases unmatched: 1. The CDR3 DNA reads as TGCGCCAGCAGCTTGCTAGCGGGAGACTACGAGCAGTACTTC. As protein: CASSLLAGDYEQYF. Supplemented by reference TRBV5-1 and TRBJ2-7, the full variable domain reads KAGVTQTPRYLIKTRGQQVTLSCSPISGHRSVSWYQQTPGQGLQFLFEYFSETQRNKGNFPGRFSGRQFSNSRSEMNVSTLELGDSALYLCASSLLAGDYEQYFGPGTRLTVT.

This clone has more than one count but fewer than ten. The rearrangement uses TRBV28 and TRBJ2-3, with D perhaps assigned TRBD1 or TRBD2 (6 bases each). Germline V lookup: CDR1 MDHEN, CDR2 SYDVKM. V lost 7 bases and J lost 12, with 17 bases in between. This CDR3 comprises 12 residues. The CDR3 region is CASTKPGASQYF. CDR3 coding DNA: TGTGCCAGCACCAAACCGGGGGCTTCACAGTATTTT.

The chain couples TRBV7-9 to TRBJ2-5; 7 positions match TRBD1. V gave up 5 bases and J gave up 3 bases; unmatched junction bases: 6. Germline loops: CDR1 SEHNR, CDR2 FQNEAQ (reference sequence). The CDR3 totals 14 residues. The CDR3 sequence: CASSLDRSEETQYF. The CDR3, as DNA: TGTGCCAGCAGCCTGGACAGGTCGGAAGAGACCCAGTACTTC.

This sequence joins TRBV29-1 and TRBJ1-4, with 10 bases identical to TRBD1. Germline CDR1 reads SQVTM; CDR2 reads ANQGSEA. The trim removed 3 bases at V and 5 bases at J, leaving 6 bases unmatched. The length of the CDR3 is 15 residues. The CDR3 reads CSVDTGQGPNEKLFF. The CDR3 DNA follows: TGCAGCGTTGATACGGGACAGGGGCCCAATGAAAAACTGTTTTTT. The variable domain in full, completed from reference TRBV29-1 and TRBJ1-4, reads SAVISQKPSRDICQRGTSLTIQCQVDSQVTMMFWYRQQPGQSLTLIATANQGSEATYESGFVIDKFPISRPNLTFSTLTVSNMSPEDSSIYLCSVDTGQGPNEKLFFGSGTQLSVL.

The chain has TRBV4-1 and TRBJ2-7; 11 positions match TRBD2. V lost 3 bases and J lost 0; bases outside the gene matches: 4. Per germline, CDR1 MGHRA and CDR2 YSYEKL. CDR3 length equals 16 residues. The CDR3 DNA reads as TGCGCCAGCAGCCAGACTAGCGGGATTAGCTCCTACGAGCAGTACTTC. Translated: CASSQTSGISSYEQYF.

This chain uses TRBV4-3 with TRBJ2-1; TRBD1 matches 7 bases. The CDR3 has 14 amino acids. With 3 bases clipped from V and 10 bases from J, the junction kept 9 bases outside the gene matches. CDR1 is LGHNA and CDR2 is YSLEER in the germline V gene. The chain's CDR3 is CASSHSNRGTEQFF. In DNA, the CDR3 is TGCGCCAGCAGCCATTCCAACAGGGGTACGGAGCAGTTCTTC.

This clone occurred a few times. The rearrangement joins TRBV9 to TRBJ1-4; 7 positions agree with TRBD1. The trim removed 4 bases at V and 6 bases at J, leaving 6 bases unmatched. Per germline, CDR1 SGDLS and CDR2 YYNGEE. The CDR3 has 14 amino acids. Written as DNA, the CDR3 is TGTGCCAGCAGCCGTAAAGGGGGCGATGAAAAACTGTTTTTT. Translation: CASSRKGGDEKLFF.

This chain connects TRBV9 to TRBJ2-1; tentative D call: TRBD1 (6 bases). Germline values: CDR1 SGDLS, CDR2 YYNGEE. The CDR3 runs to 18 residues. V lost 2 bases, J lost 4 bases, and 22 bases lay in between. The CDR3 protein is CASSVPVGGDKMYNEQFF. In DNA, the CDR3 is TGTGCCAGCAGCGTTCCCGTAGGGGGAGACAAAATGTACAATGAGCAGTTCTTC. The whole variable domain, filled in from reference TRBV9 and TRBJ2-1, reads DSGVTQTPKHLITATGQRVTLRCSPRSGDLSVYWYQQSLDQGLQFLIQYYNGEERAKGNILERFSAQQFPDLHSELNLSSLELGDSALYFCASSVPVGGDKMYNEQFFGPGTRLTVL.

In its sample, this clone was seen a few times. The CDR3 reads CTSSQARAKSGYTF. The CDR3 bases are TGCACCAGCAGCCAAGCGAGGGCAAAGAGTGGCTACACCTTC. The J gene is TRBJ1-2, the V gene TRBV1. TRBV1 is a pseudogene. This CDR3 comprises 14 residues.

The chain couples TRBV27 to TRBJ1-2, with D uncertain. Germline CDR1 reads MNHEY; CDR2 reads SMNVEV (reference sequence). V was clipped by 2 bases and J by 0 bases, with 13 bases between them. The CDR3 is 16 amino acids. This CDR3 reads CASSLDPDLANYGYTF. CDR3 sequence (DNA): TGTGCCAGCAGTTTAGACCCGGACTTAGCTAACTATGGCTACACCTTC.